These 26 T cell receptor beta chains share one sample of origin, sequenced in a study of cytomegalovirus exposure and HLA in healthy donors. PCR involved 60 Vbeta and 13 Jbeta primers. Repertoires were generated with immunoSEQ multiplex PCR, while TCRdb's copy carries only in-frame clones and drops some. This table holds some 85,000 clones, around 84% found once. Sequencing was done on a sample of PBMCs. The source is a young man in good health and CMV-seronegative.

V is TRBV7-9 and J is TRBJ1-2, with D possibly being TRBD1 (6 bases). Germline loops: CDR1 SEHNR, CDR2 FQNEAQ (reference sequence). CDR3 length equals 11 residues. V was cut by 3 bases and J by 8 bases, with 7 bases left in between. CDR3 amino acids: CASSFGQGYTF. DNA of the CDR3: TGTGCCAGCAGCTTCGGACAGGGCTACACCTTC.

V gene TRBV7-2 combines with J gene TRBJ1-5, with 9 bases fitting TRBD1. Germline V CDR1 and CDR2: SGHTA, FQGNSA. The junction had 2 bases not matched to a gene; V was cut back by 4 bases and J by 4 bases. The CDR3 is 14 amino acids. CDR3: CASSWGQGNQPQHF. Here the CDR3 DNA reads TGTGCCAGCAGCTGGGGACAGGGAAATCAGCCCCAGCATTTT.

This clone came up a few times. V gene TRBV7-2 combines with J gene TRBJ2-1, with D possibly matching TRBD2 (5 bases). The CDR3 consists of 14 residues. Trimming removed 0 bases from V and 8 bases from J, with 11 bases in between. Germline CDR1 reads SGHTA; CDR2 reads FQGNSA. The DNA for the CDR3 is TGTGCCAGCAGCTTAGCTAGCGTAGTCGATGAGCAGTTCTTC. Protein product: CASSLASVVDEQFF.

The V gene is TRBV9, the J gene TRBJ1-4; possible D gene TRBD1, 5 bases. Germline CDR1 reads SGDLS; CDR2 reads YYNGEE. Trimming stripped 0 bases from V and 10 bases from J, with 10 bases between. CDR3 size: 13 residues. In nucleotides, the CDR3 is TGTGCCAGCAGCGTAGGGCAGGGTGGAAAACTGTTTTTT. As protein: CASSVGQGGKLFF.

The chain combines TRBV9 with TRBJ2-1; TRBD1 matches 9 bases. The J segment lost 15 bases and the V segment lost 3 bases, leaving 13 bases of the junction unmatched. The CDR3 loop spans 14 amino acids. Germline V lookup: CDR1 SGDLS, CDR2 YYNGEE. This CDR3 is CASSGPGTGLFRFF. CDR3 sequence (DNA): TGTGCCAGCAGCGGTCCCGGGACAGGGCTTTTTCGGTTCTTC.

The CDR3 nucleotides are TGCGCCAGCAGCTTACTATCTAGCGGGGGCCGATCCTACAATGAGCAGTTCTTC. This sequence encodes CASSLLSSGGRSYNEQFF. The chain links TRBV5-1 to TRBJ2-1; 10 nucleotides line up with TRBD2. This CDR3 comprises 18 residues. V was pared by 2 bases and J by 1 base, with 9 bases of the junction left unmatched. Germline lookup yields CDR1 SGHRS and CDR2 YFSETQ.

This sequence joins TRBV29-1 and TRBJ1-2; D unclear. V lost 1 base and J 8 bases, leaving 8 bases between the germline ends. CDR1 is SQVTM, CDR2 ANQGSEA, per germline. CDR3 length equals 11 residues. This CDR3 is CSVEGLGGYTF. CDR3 nucleotides: TGCAGCGTTGAAGGTCTTGGCGGCTACACCTTC.

This chain uses TRBV2 with TRBJ1-1; D uncertain. V was cut by 7 bases and J by 8 bases, with 11 bases left in between. The CDR3 contains 11 residues. The germline gives CDR1 SNHLY, CDR2 FYNNEI. CDR3 loop: CASIRSKEAFF. DNA of the CDR3: TGTGCCAGCATCAGGTCGAAGGAAGCTTTCTTT.

This rearrangement joins TRBV9 to TRBJ2-7; D unresolved. Germline-derived CDR1 and CDR2 are SGDLS and YYNGEE. V was clipped by 4 bases and J by 3 bases, with 14 bases between them. The CDR3 length is 14 residues. The chain's CDR3 is CASSPTSSVYEQYF. CDR3 DNA sequence: TGTGCCAGCAGCCCTACCTCGTCCGTCTACGAGCAGTACTTC.

This chain connects TRBV2 to TRBJ2-7; 8 bases align to TRBD1. The length of the CDR3 is 14 residues. Germline values: CDR1 SNHLY, CDR2 FYNNEI. J lost 1 base, V lost 8 bases, and 7 bases had no gene match. The CDR3 protein is CASRKGQGSYEQYF. In DNA, the CDR3 is TGTGCCAGCCGGAAAGGACAGGGATCCTACGAGCAGTACTTC.

This clone was counted a single time. This rearrangement joins TRBV30 to TRBJ2-7; 8 bases fit TRBD2. Germline loops: CDR1 GTSNPN, CDR2 SVGIG (reference sequence). V gave up 1 base and J gave up 4 bases; unmatched junction bases: 9. The CDR3 runs to 15 residues. CDR3 protein: CAWSESSGSGYEQYF. The CDR3 DNA reads as TGTGCCTGGAGTGAATCGAGCGGGAGTGGGTACGAGCAGTACTTC.

The V gene is TRBV21-1, the J gene TRBJ1-5; the table names TRBD1, a call not compared with the DNA. TRBV21-1 is listed as a pseudogene. The CDR3 spans 18 residues. CDR3 in DNA: TGTGCCAGCAGCATAGATCCGGGACAGGGGGGGAGGAATCAGCCCCAGCATTTT. As protein: CASSIDPGQGGRNQPQHF.

The chain recombines TRBV27 with TRBJ1-1; D unclear. CDR3 length: 14 amino acids. Germline V gene lookup returns CDR1 MNHEY and CDR2 SMNVEV (reference sequence). V lost 0 bases, J lost 4 bases, and 9 bases lay in between. The CDR3, as DNA: TGTGCCAGCAGTTTATCGCCAGTACCCACTGAAGCTTTCTTT. Its translation: CASSLSPVPTEAFF.

This clone has only a few counts. V is TRBV14 and J is TRBJ1-1, with D hard to call. Trimming left V 0 bases short and J 5 bases short, with 13 bases between. The CDR3 is made up of 15 amino acids. Germline loops: CDR1 SGHDN, CDR2 FVKESK. CDR3 in amino acids: CASSQDLGGLTEAFF. CDR3 in DNA: TGTGCCAGCAGCCAAGATCTTGGCGGCCTGACTGAAGCTTTCTTT.

With respect to this clone: The junction departs from the called germline gene at one end, perhaps through a read error. The chain is built from TRBV7-7 and TRBJ2-5; D possibly corresponds to TRBD2 (7 bases). The CDR3 is 17 residues long. Germline V lookup: CDR1 SSHAT, CDR2 FNYEAQ (reference sequence). This chain's CDR3 is CASSPRGTPRALETQYF. As DNA, the CDR3 is TGTGCTAGCAGCCCGCGGGGGACACCCCGAGCTCTAGAGACCCAGTACTTC.

This clone was picked up one time. The chain uses TRBV6-1 and TRBJ2-3; possible D gene TRBD1, 5 bases. This CDR3 is built from 13 residues. CDR1 is MNHNS, CDR2 SASEGT, per germline. Trimming cost V 6 bases and J 0 bases, with 7 bases left between them. Here the CDR3 DNA reads TGTGCCAGCAGAGACAGTAGCACAGATACGCAGTATTTT. It yields the protein CASRDSSTDTQYF.

The rearrangement uses TRBV19 and TRBJ2-2, with 7 bases aligning to TRBD2. Germline assignment: CDR1 LNHDA and CDR2 SQIVND (reference sequence). V dropped 7 bases and J dropped 2; count of bases not matched to a gene: 7. CDR3 length equals 15 residues. This CDR3 is CASTPSGGNTGELFF. CDR3 in DNA: TGTGCCAGTACCCCGTCGGGGGGTAACACCGGGGAGCTGTTTTTT. The entire variable domain, with the rest obtained from reference TRBV19 and TRBJ2-2, is as follows: DGGITQSPKYLFRKEGQNVTLSCEQNLNHDAMYWYRQDPGQGLRLIYYSQIVNDFQKGDIAEGYSVSREKKESFPLTVTSAQKNPTAFYLCASTPSGGNTGELFFGEGSRLTVL.

This clone was observed a few times. The chain recombines TRBV4-1 with TRBJ1-5; 8 bases match TRBD1. The CDR3 runs to 15 residues. Germline loops: CDR1 MGHRA, CDR2 YSYEKL. V shed 1 base, J shed 6 bases, and the junction held 5 bases outside the gene matches. This CDR3 reads CASSQGTGRGQPQHF. The CDR3 DNA reads TGCGCCAGCAGCCAAGGGACAGGGAGGGGTCAGCCCCAGCATTTT.

The CDR3 here is CASSLVQVPFGEQYF. The CDR3 bases are TGTGCCAGCAGCTTGGTCCAGGTCCCCTTTGGGGAGCAGTACTTC. The gene calls are TRBV5-6 and TRBJ2-7; no clear D. This CDR3 has 15 amino acids. Per the germline V gene, CDR1 is SGHDT and CDR2 is YYEEEE. V was clipped by 0 bases and J by 7 bases, with 17 bases between them.

CDR3 sequence: CASSDAAGGRSTNEKLFF. CDR3 in DNA: TGTGCCAGCAGTGACGCAGCCGGGGGGCGGTCGACTAATGAAAAACTGTTTTTT. The V gene is TRBV6-4, the J gene TRBJ1-4, with D perhaps TRBD1 (6 bases). Germline lookup yields CDR1 MRHNA and CDR2 SNTAGT. The CDR3 has 18 amino acids. V was pared by 2 bases and J by 2 bases, with 18 bases between.

The J gene is TRBJ2-5, the V gene TRBV30; tentatively, D is TRBD1 (6 bases). The CDR3 contains 12 residues. V lost 2 bases and J 5 bases, leaving 9 bases between the germline ends. Germline V gene lookup returns CDR1 GTSNPN and CDR2 SVGIG (reference sequence). The CDR3: CAWSQGSETQYF. In DNA form, the CDR3 reads TGTGCCTGGAGTCAGGGGTCGGAGACCCAGTACTTC. The whole variable domain, remainder taken from reference TRBV30 and TRBJ2-5, is SQTIHQWPATLVQPVGSPLSLECTVEGTSNPNLYWYRQAAGRGLQLLFYSVGIGQISSEVPQNLSASRPQDRQFILSSKKLLLSDSGFYLCAWSQGSETQYFGPGTRLLVL.

This CDR3 reads CASSLPTIGRNTDTQYF. In DNA, the CDR3 is TGTGCCAGCAGCTTACCTACTATCGGGAGGAACACAGATACGCAGTATTTT. The chain employs TRBV28 and TRBJ2-3, with TRBD2 matching 7 bases. After removal of 6 bases from V and 2 bases from J, the junction contained 14 bases not matched to a gene. The germline CDR1 and CDR2 sequences are MDHEN and SYDVKM. This CDR3 is 17 amino acids long.

This chain links TRBV28 with TRBJ1-2; TRBD1 matches at 7 bases. With 6 bases clipped from V and 7 bases from J, the junction kept 14 bases outside the gene matches. The CDR3 spans 15 residues. Germline CDR1 and CDR2: MDHEN and SYDVKM. The CDR3, as DNA: TGTGCCAGCAGGTCGGAGAACAGGGGTGCGCGTGGCTACACCTTC. Its protein is CASRSENRGARGYTF.

The V gene is TRBV19, the J gene TRBJ1-2; D is unclear. The germline CDR1 and CDR2 sequences are LNHDA and SQIVND (reference sequence). The V end was cut by 1 base, the J end by 2 bases, with 2 bases between. This CDR3 region has 12 residues. The chain's CDR3 is CASSIVNYGYTF. The CDR3 coding sequence is TGTGCCAGTAGTATAGTAAACTATGGCTACACCTTC.

The gene calls are TRBV30 and TRBJ2-5; TRBD1 agrees at 10 bases. J lost 1 base, V lost 0 bases, and 2 bases had no gene match. The CDR3 is made up of 15 amino acids. Germline loops: CDR1 GTSNPN, CDR2 SVGIG (reference sequence). The CDR3 protein is CAWSVRDRGQETQYF. CDR3 DNA: TGTGCCTGGAGTGTACGGGACAGGGGCCAAGAGACCCAGTACTTC.

The V call is TRBV18, the J call TRBJ1-4, with D tentatively TRBD1 (6 bases). V was trimmed by 5 bases and J by 7 bases, leaving 14 bases between them. The length of the CDR3 is 14 residues. Germline loops: CDR1 KGHSH, CDR2 LQKENI. The CDR3 here is CASSATGLVEKLFF. The CDR3 region has the DNA TGTGCCAGCTCAGCTACAGGGTTGGTTGAAAAACTGTTTTTT.